This TCR beta chain was retrieved from a study of blood T cell repertoires in COVID-19. The overall study: The United States, Italy and Spain provided the acute and convalescent COVID-19 samples. T cells, B-cell-depleted T cells, or PBMCs provided the cDNA or gDNA that served as material.

Sequenced by immunoSEQ multiplex PCR; TCRdb stores in-frame clones only, minus some. The sample shows 200,000 or so clones, approximately 91% of them seen only once. Germline V lookup: CDR1 MDHEN, CDR2 SYDVKM. After removal of 6 bases from V and 5 bases from J, the junction contained 0 bases not matched to a gene. The CDR3 spans 13 residues. This sequence joins TRBV28 and TRBJ1-4; 10 bases align to TRBD1. The origin of this receptor is a man aged 45-65 years with COVID-19, enrolled during active disease. Sequences were obtained from peripheral blood. The CDR3: CASRGQGNEKLFF. In DNA form, the CDR3 reads TGTGCCAGCAGGGGACAGGGGAATGAAAAACTGTTTTTT.